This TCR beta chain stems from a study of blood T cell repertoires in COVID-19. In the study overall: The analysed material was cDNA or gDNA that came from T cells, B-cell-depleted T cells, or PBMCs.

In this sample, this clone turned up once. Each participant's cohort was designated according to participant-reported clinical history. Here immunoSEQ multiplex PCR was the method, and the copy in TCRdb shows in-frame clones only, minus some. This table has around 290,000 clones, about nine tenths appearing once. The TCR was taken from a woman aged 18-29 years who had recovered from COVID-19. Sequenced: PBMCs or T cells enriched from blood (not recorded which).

The CDR3 sequence is CASSFGGAYQETQYF. CDR3 in DNA: TGTGCCAGCAGCTTCGGGGGGGCGTACCAAGAGACCCAGTACTTC. The chain couples TRBV11-3 to TRBJ2-5, with 8 positions matching TRBD2. This CDR3 has 15 amino acids. Looked up from germline, CDR1 is SGHNT and CDR2 is YENEEA. V lost 3 bases and J lost 0; bases outside the gene matches: 3.